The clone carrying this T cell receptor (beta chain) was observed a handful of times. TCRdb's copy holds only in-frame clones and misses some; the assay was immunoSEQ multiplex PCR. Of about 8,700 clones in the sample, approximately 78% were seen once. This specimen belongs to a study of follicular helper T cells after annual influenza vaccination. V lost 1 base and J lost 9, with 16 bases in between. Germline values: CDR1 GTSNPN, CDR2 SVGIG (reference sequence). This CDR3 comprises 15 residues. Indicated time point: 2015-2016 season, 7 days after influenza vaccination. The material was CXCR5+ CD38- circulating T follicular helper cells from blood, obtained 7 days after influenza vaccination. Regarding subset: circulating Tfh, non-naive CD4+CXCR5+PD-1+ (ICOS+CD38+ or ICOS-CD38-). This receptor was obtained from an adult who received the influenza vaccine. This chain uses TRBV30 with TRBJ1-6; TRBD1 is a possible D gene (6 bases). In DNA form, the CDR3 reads TGTGCCTGGAGTGGTTCGGCAGGGGTGAGTTCACCCCTCCACTTT. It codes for CAWSGSAGVSSPLHF.